The 21 T cell receptor beta chains below all came from one sample that was sequenced in a study of blood T cell repertoires in COVID-19. The repertoire was sequenced with immunoSEQ multiplex PCR; TCRdb's copy has only in-frame clones and lacks some. The sample has more than 75,000 clones; around 85% are singletons. Specimen: peripheral blood. These receptors originate from a woman in her 70s with acute or convalescent COVID-19.

This chain links TRBV25-1 with TRBJ1-2, with 8 bases identical to TRBD1. J was trimmed by 7 bases and V by 6 bases; bases with no gene match: 10. This CDR3 comprises 14 residues. Germline V CDR1 and CDR2: MGHDK, SYGVNS. The CDR3: CASRPGGARAGYTF. The CDR3, as DNA: TGTGCCAGCAGACCAGGGGGCGCACGTGCTGGCTACACCTTC.

J is TRBJ2-2 and V is TRBV5-1; D gene uncertain. The CDR3 is 14 amino acids. Trimming removed 0 bases from V and 1 base from J, with 4 bases in between. From germline, CDR1 is SGHRS and CDR2 YFSETQ. CDR3 in DNA: TGCGCCAGCAGCTTGGACATGAACACCGGGGAGCTGTTTTTT. It yields the protein CASSLDMNTGELFF. Using reference TRBV5-1 and TRBJ2-2 for the parts outside the CDR3, the full variable domain is KAGVTQTPRYLIKTRGQQVTLSCSPISGHRSVSWYQQTPGQGLQFLFEYFSETQRNKGNFPGRFSGRQFSNSRSEMNVSTLELGDSALYLCASSLDMNTGELFFGEGSRLTVL.

This clone was seen once. The chain links TRBV7-2 to TRBJ2-1; 7 nucleotides match TRBD2. Germline V CDR1 and CDR2: SGHTA, FQGNSA. The CDR3 loop spans 15 amino acids. V trimming: 4 bases; J trimming: 4 bases; junction bases outside the gene matches: 7. Here the CDR3 DNA reads TGTGCCAGCAGCTCTGCTAGCGGCACTTACAATGAGCAGTTCTTC. Translation: CASSSASGTYNEQFF.

The chain has TRBV19 and TRBJ2-1; 7 nucleotides match TRBD1. The CDR3 consists of 15 residues. The V gene end was trimmed by 5 bases and the J gene end by 4 bases; junction bases not matched to a gene: 8. Germline CDR1 reads LNHDA; CDR2 reads SQIVND (reference sequence). The CDR3: CASSSLGTAYNEQFF. In nucleotides, the CDR3 is TGTGCCAGTAGTTCCCTCGGGACAGCTTACAATGAGCAGTTCTTC.

The V gene is TRBV6-2 or TRBV6-3, the J gene TRBJ2-7; 8 bases fit TRBD1. There are 16 residues in the CDR3. V shed 0 bases, J shed 2 bases, and the junction held 6 bases outside the gene matches. Germline V CDR1 and CDR2: MNHEY, SVGEGT. CDR3 DNA sequence: TGTGCCAGCAGTTACTCTGTTGGACAGGGACCCTACGAGCAGTACGTC. As protein: CASSYSVGQGPYEQYV.

The chain has TRBV19 and TRBJ1-1; D possibly corresponds to TRBD1 (6 bases). V dropped 6 bases and J dropped 9 bases, with 20 bases sitting between them. The CDR3 totals 14 residues. CDR1 LNHDA and CDR2 SQIVND come from the germline V gene (reference sequence). CDR3 nucleotides: TGTGCCAGTAGCCTGGCTAACAGGGAGGGCCAAGCTTTCTTT. It translates to CASSLANREGQAFF.

Comments on this clone: Other nucleotide sequences in the sample specify the same CDR3. The gene calls are TRBV11-2 and TRBJ1-3, with a possible D match to TRBD1 (6 bases). V lost 2 bases and J lost 2, with 7 bases in between. There are 14 residues in the CDR3. Germline loops: CDR1 SGHAT, CDR2 FQNNGV. The CDR3 sequence: CASSLSGAGNTIYF. The DNA for the CDR3 is TGTGCCAGCAGCTTATCAGGGGCTGGAAACACCATATATTTT.

The chain joins TRBV18 to TRBJ1-6, with TRBD1 as a possible D gene (5 bases). Germline V gene lookup returns CDR1 KGHSH and CDR2 LQKENI. V lost 6 bases to trimming and J lost 10 bases, with 19 bases between them. This CDR3 has 15 residues. For the CDR3, the DNA is TGTGCCAGCTCCCCATACTCGGGGGTCGACTCACCCCTCCACTTT. Residues: CASSPYSGVDSPLHF. The whole variable domain, filled in from reference TRBV18 and TRBJ1-6, reads NAGVMQNPRHLVRRRGQEARLRCSPMKGHSHVYWYRQLPEEGLKFMVYLQKENIIDESGMPKERFSAEFPKEGPSILRIQQVVRGDSAAYFCASSPYSGVDSPLHFGNGTRLTVT.

The V gene is TRBV3-1 (or the pseudogene TRBV3-2), the J gene TRBJ1-6; D call uncertain. The CDR3 covers 15 residues. Trimming removed 1 base from V and 4 bases from J, with 8 bases in between. Germline V lookup: CDR1 LGHDT, CDR2 YNNKEL (reference sequence). The CDR3 DNA sequence: TGTGCCAGCAGCCAAGCCGGCAGGTATAATTCACCCCTCCACTTT. It encodes CASSQAGRYNSPLHF.

In its sample, this clone was seen a few times. This rearrangement joins TRBV2 to TRBJ2-3; D possibly corresponds to TRBD1 (5 bases). The CDR3 sequence is 14 residues long. Per the germline V gene, CDR1 is SNHLY and CDR2 is FYNNEI. The V gene lost 5 bases and the J gene lost 4 bases, with 13 bases spanning the gap. The CDR3 DNA is TGTGCCAGCAGTCAAAACATAGGGGCAGATACGCAGTATTTT. This translates into CASSQNIGADTQYF.

The chain has TRBV11-3 and TRBJ1-2; maybe TRBD1 (6 bases). Germline V gene lookup returns CDR1 SGHNT and CDR2 YENEEA. The CDR3 contains 18 residues. V dropped 2 bases and J dropped 5 bases, with 24 bases sitting between them. CDR3 DNA sequence: TGTGCCAGCAGCTTACAATCCTGGGGGCAGCCAAGGTATTATGGCTACACCTTC. This translates into CASSLQSWGQPRYYGYTF.

The rearrangement links TRBV19 to TRBJ2-3; D perhaps matches TRBD2 (7 bases). V was clipped by 2 bases and J by 0 bases, with 12 bases between them. The CDR3 spans 16 residues. CDR1 is LNHDA and CDR2 is SQIVND in the germline V gene (reference sequence). CDR3 residues: CASSIRRGRSTDTQYF. CDR3 DNA: TGTGCCAGTAGTATAAGGCGGGGGCGAAGCACAGATACGCAGTATTTT. The complete variable domain, with remaining parts taken from reference TRBV19 and TRBJ2-3, reads DGGITQSPKYLFRKEGQNVTLSCEQNLNHDAMYWYRQDPGQGLRLIYYSQIVNDFQKGDIAEGYSVSREKKESFPLTVTSAQKNPTAFYLCASSIRRGRSTDTQYFGPGTRLTVL.

In DNA form, the CDR3 reads TGCGCCAGCAGCTTAACAGGGCCCATGAACACTGAAGCTTTCTTT. It encodes CASSLTGPMNTEAFF. This chain links TRBV5-1 with TRBJ1-1; weak D call: TRBD1 (6 bases). The CDR3 contains 15 residues. Germline-derived CDR1 and CDR2 are SGHRS and YFSETQ. V lost 2 bases, J lost 0 bases, and 11 bases lay in between.

This clone came up once. The chain is built from TRBV19 and TRBJ1-5; D might be TRBD1 (5 bases). V lost 3 bases, J lost 4 bases, and 10 bases lay in between. The CDR3 is 14 amino acids. Germline V CDR1 and CDR2: LNHDA, SQIVND (reference sequence). The CDR3 sequence is CASSMRQGNQPQHF. The CDR3 nucleotides read TGTGCCAGTAGTATGCGGCAGGGAAATCAGCCCCAGCATTTT.

A few counts support this clone. This chain uses TRBV11-2 with TRBJ1-1; D is unclear. Germline CDR1 is SGHAT and CDR2 is FQNNGV. The V end lost 5 bases, the J end lost 2 bases, and 9 bases lay between the germline ends. This CDR3 contains 13 residues. CDR3 loop: CASSPNTNTEAFF. CDR3 DNA: TGTGCCAGCAGCCCGAACACCAACACTGAAGCTTTCTTT.

The chain uses TRBV10-1 and TRBJ2-1; the D gene is possibly TRBD2 (5 bases). V was clipped by 2 bases and J by 2 bases, with 10 bases between them. CDR1 and CDR2 (germline): WNHNN, SYGVQD (reference sequence). The CDR3 runs 15 residues. CDR3 bases: TGCGCCAGCAGTGAGCTAACGGGGACCTACAATGAGCAGTTCTTC. Translation gives CASSELTGTYNEQFF.

The V gene is TRBV11-2, the J gene TRBJ1-2, with TRBD1 as a possible D gene (5 bases). The V gene lost 5 bases and the J gene lost 1 base, with 14 bases spanning the gap. The CDR3 totals 15 residues. CDR1 and CDR2 from the germline V gene are SGHAT and FQNNGV. The CDR3 DNA reads TGTGCCAGCAGCCCGGAGCCACAGGTTAACTATGGCTACACCTTC. Its protein product is CASSPEPQVNYGYTF.

The chain recombines TRBV5-1 with TRBJ2-7, with D perhaps TRBD2 (6 bases). The CDR3 totals 13 residues. Germline V gene sequence: CDR1 SGHRS, CDR2 YFSETQ. V shed 0 bases and J shed 7 bases, with 11 bases lying between them. The DNA of the CDR3 is TGCGCCAGCAGCTTGGTCGGGGGTGGGGAGCAGTACGTC. Amino acids: CASSLVGGGEQYV.

This chain uses TRBV2 with TRBJ1-5; D is unclear. This CDR3 has 11 residues. The V and J ends lost 4 bases and 11 bases respectively, with 9 bases between them. The V gene's germline CDR1 is SNHLY and CDR2 FYNNEI. Written as DNA, the CDR3 is TGTGCCAGCAGTGTGGAGAGAGCCCAGCATTTT. Translation: CASSVERAQHF.

This chain's CDR3 is CASSNRDRGPHGYTF. As DNA, the CDR3 is TGTGCCAGTAGTAACCGTGACAGGGGGCCTCATGGCTACACCTTC. The rearrangement joins TRBV19 to TRBJ1-2, with TRBD1 matching 10 bases. The CDR3 covers 15 residues. Germline V CDR1 and CDR2: LNHDA, SQIVND (reference sequence). Germline trimming cut 4 bases from V and 6 bases from J; bases unmatched to any gene: 8.

The J gene is TRBJ1-5, the V gene TRBV19; no firm D call. Looked up from germline, CDR1 is LNHDA and CDR2 is SQIVND (reference sequence). The CDR3 has 12 amino acids. With 6 bases removed from V and 6 bases from J, the gap between germline ends came to 9 bases. The CDR3 DNA sequence: TGTGCCAGTAGACCTCACGGTCAGCCCCAGCATTTT. It yields the protein CASRPHGQPQHF.